This T cell receptor beta chain came from a study of blood T cell repertoires in COVID-19 (dated by TCRdb to about 2020). The study in broad terms: Collaborator samples came from the United States, Italy and Spain and covered acute and convalescent phases of COVID-19. The material from the prospective study consisted of cDNA or gDNA derived from T cells, B-cell-depleted T cells, or PBMCs. The dataset comprised deeply sampled blood TCRbeta repertoires from subjects exposed to, actively infected with, or recovered from COVID-19. The repertoires were released in a freely available public database meant as a resource for research on the immune response to SARS-CoV-2. The samples were drawn from two sources: the first 160 participants of the ongoing ImmuneRACE study, and 1,200 or so subjects contributed by 6 global collaborators. A de-identified subject ID, COVID-19 status, age in years and sex were almost always included in the sample metadata. Where available, HLA class I and class II types were taken from metadata supplied by the sample provider and were not determined by assay-based typing.

About this clone itself: Its cognate antigen has yet to be identified. Base qualities are not provided; no much larger clone lies one nucleotide away.

TCRbeta CDR3 regions were amplified from genomic DNA by means of the immunoSEQ Assay, a bias-controlled multiplex PCR. In the authors' own workflow: The number of nucleated cells in each sample was estimated from the amplification of reference gene primers within the assay. To quantify the absolute abundance of each unique TCRbeta CDR3 rearrangement, sequence reads were collapsed and filtered. For each sample, productive Simpson clonality was calculated by taking the square root of Simpson's diversity index across productive rearrangements. The source is immuneACCESS, and TCRdb retained only in-frame sequences with V and J called. Part of the clones is not carried over; for the studies checked, unresolved V genes explain less than half of this, and the remainder is unexplained. The V and J calls and the clone size are those of that table, but D and trimming were determined from the DNA. The sample contains about 130,000 clones, about 80% of them found a single time. More than 8.5% of the sample comes from the top ten.

Study-wide findings and limitations: The quantity of clinical and demographic metadata differed by source and by participant and was supplied without curation.

In the prospective study, participants were roughly 18 to 100 years old, resided in about two dozen geographic areas of the United States, and were enrolled through a virtual design. To assign participants to cohorts, the prospective study relied on clinical history that participants themselves reported in a screening survey and a study questionnaire. Recovered participants in ImmuneRACE Cohort 3 were defined as having two consecutive negative NP/OP PCR tests, clearance from a healthcare professional, or resolution of symptoms. Each participant in the prospective study had whole blood, serum and a nasopharyngeal or oropharyngeal swab collected by mobile phlebotomists. Prospective study participants could optionally give additional blood draws and questionnaires over a roughly two-month period. Blood samples from the prospective study were shipped frozen or at room temperature prior to DNA extraction.

CDR1 and CDR2 were assigned from the germline V gene (reference sequence) as LNHDA and SQIVND. Trimming accounts for 8 bases at V and 5 bases at J, while the number of junction bases matched to no gene is 9. The CDR3 contains 16 residues, cysteine and phenylalanine counted. Just the 48-base CDR3 DNA is kept, in frame starting at base 1. The receptor chain draws on TRBV19 and TRBJ2-6, and 10 junctional nucleotides match TRBD1. The TCR originated in a man between 50 and 59 years old who had recovered from COVID-19. Sequenced: PBMCs or T cells enriched from blood (not recorded which). The CDR3 region: CASAPGQGRWANVLTF. Read as DNA, the sequence is TGTGCCAGTGCTCCGGGACAGGGGCGCTGGGCCAACGTCCTGACTTTC.